The clone carrying this T cell receptor beta chain appeared a single time. Its antigen is unknown. Between the trimmed V and J ends, which lost 5 bases and 8 bases, there was a span of 15 bases. CDR1 is PRHDT, CDR2 FYEKMQ, per germline (reference sequence). This CDR3 comprises 13 residues. These data originate in a study of long-term antiretroviral therapy in people with HIV. This was the immunoSEQ v3.0 assay at survey level. Sequencing was intended to reach about 40,000-50,000 T-cell genomes per sample. The protocol was immunoSEQ multiplex PCR, while the TCRdb copy is restricted to in-frame clones and leaves out a portion. The repertoire holds 20,000 to 25,000 clones, with 81% as singletons. Overall study results and limits: Repertoires looked antigen-experienced, with only a slight naive shift after ART. No data on ART adherence, viral resistance or therapy changes.

This sequence originates from a middle-aged man with HIV. The V call is TRBV13, the J call TRBJ1-1; maybe TRBD1 (5 bases). The sequenced sample was unsorted PBMCs, obtained 0.1 years before starting antiretroviral therapy. The CDR3 DNA sequence: TGTGCCAGCAGCCCCCCCTCGCAGGGCGAAGCTTTCTTT. Translating gives CASSPPSQGEAFF.